This entry describes one T cell receptor (beta chain). The antigen remains unidentified. V dropped 0 bases and J dropped 0; count of bases not matched to a gene: 1. In germline, CDR1 is SGHDT, CDR2 YYEEEE. The CDR3 sequence is 17 residues long. This sample was included in a study of cytomegalovirus exposure and HLA in healthy donors. Study-wide results and limits: The study had only CMV serostatus as immune exposure information. In a later analysis, HLA-associated TCR beta chains were more clonally expanded than equally common others.

13 Jbeta primers and 60 Vbeta primers were used for the PCR. Using immunoSEQ multiplex PCR, the repertoire was profiled, and TCRdb retains in-frame clones only, with some absent. This table holds roughly 200,000 clones, less than 80% found once. Donors were ostensibly healthy at sampling, although undocumented immune exposures were probable. This clonotype was sampled from a woman aged 40 to 55 in good health and CMV-seronegative. Source material: PBMCs. The chain employs TRBV5-6 and TRBJ2-7; 15 positions agree with TRBD2. CDR3 protein: CASSLGTSGRVSYEQYF. The CDR3 bases are TGTGCCAGCAGCTTGGGGACTAGCGGGAGGGTCTCCTACGAGCAGTACTTC.